The source of this T cell receptor beta chain is a study of low-dose radiotherapy and immunotherapy resistance in tumors. This CDR3 has 14 amino acids. With 3 bases removed from V and 7 bases from J, the gap between germline ends came to 15 bases. The germline CDR1 and CDR2 sequences are LNHDA and SQIVND (reference sequence). Described time point: before trial treatment. Covering alpha and beta chains, TRAV- and TRBV-specific primers were used for the first-strand cDNA. The TCRs were subjected to amplification over roughly 20 PCR cycles employing a constant-region primer in conjunction with a V-primer adapter. One entry per CDR3 protein, called by TCRdb with MiXCR from the reads. The top ten hold 11% of the sample, which has tens of thousands of distinct CDR3 sequences, more than 25% seen once. This clonotype occurred many times.

The genes are TRBV19 and TRBJ1-2; tentative D call: TRBD1 (5 bases). The sample was PBMCs, taken before treatment. The clonotype was recovered from a female donor with ovarian cancer. Here the CDR3 DNA reads TGTGCCAGTAGTATTACAGGTATAGAGTTTGGCTACACCTTC. Protein product: CASSITGIEFGYTF.